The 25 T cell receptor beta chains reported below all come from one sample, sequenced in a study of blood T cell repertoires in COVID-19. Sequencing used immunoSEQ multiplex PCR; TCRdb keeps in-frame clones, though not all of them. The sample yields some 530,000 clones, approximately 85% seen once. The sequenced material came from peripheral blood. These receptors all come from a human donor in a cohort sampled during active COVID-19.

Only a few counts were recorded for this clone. The CDR3 protein is CASSQEPRGPETQYF. CDR3 nucleotide sequence: TGTGCCAGCAGCCAAGAACCCAGGGGGCCAGAGACCCAGTACTTC. The rearrangement uses TRBV3-1 (or the pseudogene TRBV3-2) and TRBJ2-5; the match to TRBD1 covers 8 bases. V shed 0 bases and J 4 bases; nucleotides not matched to a gene: 4. This CDR3 region has 15 residues. The germline CDR1 and CDR2 sequences are LGHDT and YNNKEL (reference sequence).

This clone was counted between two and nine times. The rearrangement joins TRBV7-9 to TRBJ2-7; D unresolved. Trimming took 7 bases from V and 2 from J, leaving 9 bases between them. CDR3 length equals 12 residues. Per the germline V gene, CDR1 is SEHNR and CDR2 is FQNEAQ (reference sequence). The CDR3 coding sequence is TGTGCCAGCATGGGCGTGACCTACGAGCAGTACTTC. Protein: CASMGVTYEQYF.

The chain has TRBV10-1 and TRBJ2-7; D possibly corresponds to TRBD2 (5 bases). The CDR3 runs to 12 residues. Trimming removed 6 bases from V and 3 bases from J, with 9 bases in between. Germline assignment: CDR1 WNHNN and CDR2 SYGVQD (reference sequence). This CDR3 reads CASRPGLYEQYF. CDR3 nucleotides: TGCGCCAGCAGACCAGGACTCTACGAGCAGTACTTC.

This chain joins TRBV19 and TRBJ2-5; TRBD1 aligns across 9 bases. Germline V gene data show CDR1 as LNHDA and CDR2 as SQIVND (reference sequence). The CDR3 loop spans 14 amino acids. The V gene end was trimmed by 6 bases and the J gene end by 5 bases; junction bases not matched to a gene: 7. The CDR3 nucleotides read TGTGCCAGTAGCCAACAGGGGGCGGACGAGACCCAGTACTTC. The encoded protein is CASSQQGADETQYF. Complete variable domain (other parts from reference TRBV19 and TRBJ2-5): DGGITQSPKYLFRKEGQNVTLSCEQNLNHDAMYWYRQDPGQGLRLIYYSQIVNDFQKGDIAEGYSVSREKKESFPLTVTSAQKNPTAFYLCASSQQGADETQYFGPGTRLLVL.

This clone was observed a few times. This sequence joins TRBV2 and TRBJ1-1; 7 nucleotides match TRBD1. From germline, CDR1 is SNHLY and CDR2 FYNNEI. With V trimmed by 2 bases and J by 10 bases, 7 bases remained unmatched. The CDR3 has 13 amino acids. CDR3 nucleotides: TGTGCCAGCAGTGAATCGAGACAGGGTAGAGCTTTCTTT. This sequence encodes CASSESRQGRAFF.

For the CDR3, the DNA is TGTGCCAGCAGTTTGGGGGCTGTAGGCACAGATACGCAGTATTTT. Protein sequence: CASSLGAVGTDTQYF. The rearrangement links TRBV28 to TRBJ2-3, with D possibly being TRBD1 (6 bases). The CDR3 has 15 amino acids. V was shortened by 3 bases and J by 1 base, with 11 bases between the two germline ends. CDR1 is MDHEN and CDR2 is SYDVKM in the germline V gene.

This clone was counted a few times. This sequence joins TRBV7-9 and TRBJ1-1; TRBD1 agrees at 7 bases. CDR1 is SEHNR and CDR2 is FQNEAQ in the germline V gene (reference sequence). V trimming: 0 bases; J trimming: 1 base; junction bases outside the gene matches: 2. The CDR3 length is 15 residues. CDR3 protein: CASSLANRGNTEAFF. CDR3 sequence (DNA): TGTGCCAGCAGCTTAGCGAACAGGGGGAACACTGAAGCTTTCTTT.

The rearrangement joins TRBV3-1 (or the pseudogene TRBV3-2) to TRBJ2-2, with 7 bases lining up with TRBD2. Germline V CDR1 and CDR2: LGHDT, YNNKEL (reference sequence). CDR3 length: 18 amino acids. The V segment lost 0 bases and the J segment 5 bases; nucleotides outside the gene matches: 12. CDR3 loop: CASSQENQAGNPTGELFF. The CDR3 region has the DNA TGTGCCAGCAGCCAAGAAAATCAAGCGGGGAACCCTACCGGGGAGCTGTTTTTT.

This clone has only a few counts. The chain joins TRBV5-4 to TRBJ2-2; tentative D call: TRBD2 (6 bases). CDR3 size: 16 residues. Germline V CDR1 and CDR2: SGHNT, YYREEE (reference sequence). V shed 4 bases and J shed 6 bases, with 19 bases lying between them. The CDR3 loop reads CASSPAGGKVSGELFF. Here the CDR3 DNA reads TGTGCCAGCAGCCCGGCCGGCGGGAAGGTTTCCGGGGAGCTGTTTTTT.

The CDR3 bases are TGTGCTAGTGGTTTTTTAAATCAGCCCCAGCATTTT. Protein product: CASGFLNQPQHF. The V call is TRBV12-5, the J call TRBJ1-5; D is unresolved. V dropped 3 bases and J dropped 4 bases, with 4 bases sitting between them. CDR1 is LGHNT, CDR2 FRNRAP, per germline. The CDR3 is made up of 12 amino acids.

The CDR3: CASSLANGYTF. The CDR3 region has the DNA TGTGCCAGCAGCTTGGCCAATGGCTACACCTTC. This sequence joins TRBV5-6 and TRBJ1-2; D uncertain. V lost 0 bases and J 6 bases, leaving 3 bases between the germline ends. This CDR3 has 11 amino acids. CDR1 and CDR2 (germline): SGHDT, YYEEEE.

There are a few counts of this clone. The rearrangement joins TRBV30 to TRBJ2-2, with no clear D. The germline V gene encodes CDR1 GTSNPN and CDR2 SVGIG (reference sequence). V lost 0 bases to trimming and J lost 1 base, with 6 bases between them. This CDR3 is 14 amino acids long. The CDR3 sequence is CAWSVAVNTGELFF. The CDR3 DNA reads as TGTGCCTGGAGTGTGGCGGTGAACACCGGGGAGCTGTTTTTT. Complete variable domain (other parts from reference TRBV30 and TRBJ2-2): SQTIHQWPATLVQPVGSPLSLECTVEGTSNPNLYWYRQAAGRGLQLLFYSVGIGQISSEVPQNLSASRPQDRQFILSSKKLLLSDSGFYLCAWSVAVNTGELFFGEGSRLTVL.

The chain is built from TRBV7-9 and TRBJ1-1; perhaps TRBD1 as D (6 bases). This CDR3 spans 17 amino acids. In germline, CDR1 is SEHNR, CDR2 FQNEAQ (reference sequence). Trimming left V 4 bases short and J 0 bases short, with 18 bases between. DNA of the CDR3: TGTGCCAGCAGCTCAGATTTCTTGGGACATATGAACACTGAAGCTTTCTTT. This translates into CASSSDFLGHMNTEAFF.

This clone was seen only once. Written as DNA, the CDR3 is TGCGCCAGCAGCTTTGCGGGACAGGGTCCTGCTCTAAATAGCAATCAGCCCCAGCATTTT. This sequence encodes CASSFAGQGPALNSNQPQHF. The V call is TRBV5-1, the J call TRBJ1-5; 9 bases map to TRBD1. The V gene's germline CDR1 is SGHRS and CDR2 YFSETQ. CDR3 length equals 20 residues. V was pared by 2 bases and J by 0 bases, with 15 bases of the junction left unmatched.

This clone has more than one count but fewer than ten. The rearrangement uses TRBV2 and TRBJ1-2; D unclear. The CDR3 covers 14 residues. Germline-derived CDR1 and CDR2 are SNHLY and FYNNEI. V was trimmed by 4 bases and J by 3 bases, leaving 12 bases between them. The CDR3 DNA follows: TGTGCCAGCAGTGTCCCTCTAACGGACTATGGCTACACCTTC. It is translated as CASSVPLTDYGYTF. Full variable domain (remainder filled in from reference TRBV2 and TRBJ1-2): EPEVTQTPSHQVTQMGQEVILRCVPISNHLYFYWYRQILGQKVEFLVSFYNNEISEKSEIFDDQFSVERPDGSNFTLKIRSTKLEDSAMYFCASSVPLTDYGYTFGSGTRLTVV.

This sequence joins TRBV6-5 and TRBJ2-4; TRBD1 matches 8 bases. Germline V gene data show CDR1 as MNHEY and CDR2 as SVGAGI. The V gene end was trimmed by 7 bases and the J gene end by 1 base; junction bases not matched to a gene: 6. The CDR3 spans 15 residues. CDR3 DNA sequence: TGTGCCAGCACCCCAGGGGGCTGGGCCAAAAACATTCAGTACTTC. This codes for CASTPGGWAKNIQYF.

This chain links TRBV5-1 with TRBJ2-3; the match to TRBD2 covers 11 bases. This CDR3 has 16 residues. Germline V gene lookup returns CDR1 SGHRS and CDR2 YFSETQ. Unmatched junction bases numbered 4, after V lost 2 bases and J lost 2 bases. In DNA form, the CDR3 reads TGCGCCAGCAGCTTCCCGACTAGCGGGAACACAGATACGCAGTATTTT. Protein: CASSFPTSGNTDTQYF.

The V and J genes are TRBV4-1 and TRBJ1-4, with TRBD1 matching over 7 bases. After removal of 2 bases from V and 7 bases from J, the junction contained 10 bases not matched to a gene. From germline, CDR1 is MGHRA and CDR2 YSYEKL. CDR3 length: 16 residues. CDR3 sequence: CASSQYRDSGSEKLFF. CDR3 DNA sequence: TGCGCCAGCAGCCAATACCGGGACAGCGGGAGTGAAAAACTGTTTTTT.

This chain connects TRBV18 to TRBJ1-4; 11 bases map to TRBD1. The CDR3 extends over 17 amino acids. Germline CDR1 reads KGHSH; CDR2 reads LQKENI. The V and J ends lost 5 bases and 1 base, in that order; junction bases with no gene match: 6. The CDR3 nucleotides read TGTGCCAGCTCATCTGGACAGGGGGCTCTAACTAATGAAAAACTGTTTTTT. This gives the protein CASSSGQGALTNEKLFF.

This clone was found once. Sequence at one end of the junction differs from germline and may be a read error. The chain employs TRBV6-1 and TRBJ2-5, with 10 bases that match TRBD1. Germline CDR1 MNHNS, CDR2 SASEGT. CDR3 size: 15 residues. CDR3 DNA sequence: TGTGCCAGCACTGAAGCGGGACAGGGGAGGGAGACCCAGTACTTC. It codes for CASTEAGQGRETQYF.

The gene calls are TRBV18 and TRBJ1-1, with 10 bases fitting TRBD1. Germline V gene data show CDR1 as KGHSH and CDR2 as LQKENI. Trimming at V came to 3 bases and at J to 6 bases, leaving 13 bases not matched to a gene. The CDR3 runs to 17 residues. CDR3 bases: TGTGCCAGCTCACCCCGAACCATAGGACAGGGGGAATCTGAAGCTTTCTTT. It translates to CASSPRTIGQGESEAFF.

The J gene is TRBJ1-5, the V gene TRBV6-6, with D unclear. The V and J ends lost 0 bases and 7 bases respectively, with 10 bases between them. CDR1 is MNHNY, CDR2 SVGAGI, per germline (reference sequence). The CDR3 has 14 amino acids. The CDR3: CASSYSGDGQPQHF. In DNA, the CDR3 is TGTGCCAGCAGTTACTCCGGGGATGGGCAGCCCCAGCATTTT.

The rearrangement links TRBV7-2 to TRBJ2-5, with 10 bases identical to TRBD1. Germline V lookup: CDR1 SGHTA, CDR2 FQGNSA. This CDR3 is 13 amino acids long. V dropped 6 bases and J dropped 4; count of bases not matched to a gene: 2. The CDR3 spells CASRTGGAETQYF. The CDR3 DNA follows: TGTGCCAGCAGGACAGGGGGCGCAGAGACCCAGTACTTC.

The DNA of the CDR3 is TGTGCCAGCAGCCCTACAGGGTACACTGAAGCTTTCTTT. This encodes CASSPTGYTEAFF. The chain combines TRBV13 with TRBJ1-1; possible D gene TRBD1, 6 bases. The CDR3 spans 13 residues. The germline CDR1 and CDR2 sequences are PRHDT and FYEKMQ (reference sequence). V was trimmed by 5 bases and J by 3 bases, leaving 10 bases between them.

The CDR3 spells CATSRGPGGNEKLFF. The CDR3 DNA follows: TGTGCCACCAGCAGGGGACCGGGAGGGAATGAAAAACTGTTTTTT. The chain has TRBV15 and TRBJ1-4; tentatively, D is TRBD1 (5 bases). This CDR3 region has 15 residues. CDR1 is LNHNV, CDR2 YYDKDF, per germline (reference sequence). Trimming removed 3 bases from V and 5 bases from J, with 13 bases in between.